The 21 T cell receptor beta chains given below trace back to one sample, sequenced in a study of OX40 agonist ivuxolimab in advanced cancers. Repertoires were generated with immunoSEQ multiplex PCR, while TCRdb's copy carries only in-frame clones and drops some. The top ten hold approximately 9.9% of the sample, which has about 34,000 clones, under 80% seen once. Material: CD4+ or CD8+ T cells sorted from blood, obtained in a trial of the OX40 agonist ivuxolimab. The receptors come from an adult with an advanced solid tumor such as melanoma, head and neck, liver or kidney cancer.

This clone is a singleton in its sample. The chain joins TRBV5-1 to TRBJ1-2; TRBD1 might be the D (5 bases). This CDR3 is built from 13 residues. V shed 3 bases and J shed 1 base, with 7 bases lying between them. Germline V gives CDR1 SGHRS, CDR2 YFSETQ. CDR3 amino acids: CASSSTVNYGYTF. The CDR3 nucleotides read TGCGCCAGCAGCTCGACAGTTAACTATGGCTACACCTTC.

J is TRBJ1-1 and V is TRBV7-4, with unresolved D. CDR1 is SGHVT and CDR2 is SQSDAQ in the germline V gene. V lost 5 bases and J lost 4, with 11 bases in between. The CDR3 spans 13 residues. For the CDR3, the DNA is TGTGCCAGCAGCCCGACCGTGGGCACTGAAGCTTTCTTT. This sequence encodes CASSPTVGTEAFF. Full variable domain (rest looked up from reference TRBV7-4 and TRBJ1-1): GAGVSQSPRYKVAKRGRDVALRCDSISGHVTLYWYRQTLGQGSEVLTYSQSDAQRDKSGRPSGRFSAERPERSVSTLKIQRTEQGDSAVYLCASSPTVGTEAFFGQGTRLTVV.

This chain joins TRBV2 and TRBJ2-7; TRBD1 matches at 8 bases. CDR3 length: 15 residues. Looked up from germline, CDR1 is SNHLY and CDR2 is FYNNEI. Trimming took 4 bases from V and 1 from J; bases not matched to a gene: 6. CDR3 sequence: CASSGKDRESYEQYF. DNA for the CDR3: TGTGCCAGCAGTGGAAAGGACAGGGAATCCTACGAGCAGTACTTC. Filled out from reference TRBV2 and TRBJ2-7, the complete variable domain reads EPEVTQTPSHQVTQMGQEVILRCVPISNHLYFYWYRQILGQKVEFLVSFYNNEISEKSEIFDDQFSVERPDGSNFTLKIRSTKLEDSAMYFCASSGKDRESYEQYFGPGTRLTVT.

The chain carries TRBV18 and TRBJ1-3; no firm D call. The CDR3 is 15 amino acids. Trimming took off 6 bases at V and 0 bases at J, with 12 bases between the two ends. Germline V lookup: CDR1 KGHSH, CDR2 LQKENI. As DNA, the CDR3 is TGTGCCAGCTCGCCCGGGCCCTACTCTGGAAACACCATATATTTT. Translation gives CASSPGPYSGNTIYF.

This clone came up a few times. The chain employs TRBV4-2 and TRBJ1-1; D is perhaps TRBD1 (6 bases). The CDR3 covers 16 residues. Germline V gene data show CDR1 as LGHNA and CDR2 as YNFKEQ. Between the trimmed V and J ends, which lost 3 bases and 1 base, there was a span of 15 bases. The CDR3 DNA reads as TGTGCCAGCAGCCATTCCGCAGGGGCTGGGAACACTGAAGCTTTCTTT. This gives the protein CASSHSAGAGNTEAFF.

Points on this clone: The sample contains more than one DNA sequence encoding this CDR3. The V and J genes are TRBV6-5 and TRBJ2-5, with 8 bases identical to TRBD2. Trimming at V came to 6 bases and at J to 4 bases, leaving 4 bases not matched to a gene. This CDR3 region has 13 residues. Germline V gene lookup returns CDR1 MNHEY and CDR2 SVGAGI. The CDR3 loop reads CASSPRGGETQYF. The CDR3 DNA reads as TGTGCCAGCAGCCCCCGGGGGGGAGAGACCCAGTACTTC.

The chain carries TRBV5-1 and TRBJ1-6, with a tentative D call TRBD1 (5 bases). The CDR3 extends over 14 amino acids. Germline V gene data show CDR1 as SGHRS and CDR2 as YFSETQ. Between the trimmed V and J ends, which lost 1 base and 15 bases, there was a span of 17 bases. The CDR3, as DNA: TGCGCCAGCAGCTTGCAAGGGACCGGGGAACTCCTCCACTTT. This sequence encodes CASSLQGTGELLHF.

This clone was counted a single time. The chain has TRBV6-1 and TRBJ2-2, with 7 bases matching TRBD1. The CDR3 runs to 16 residues. Germline V gene sequence: CDR1 MNHNS, CDR2 SASEGT. Unmatched junction bases numbered 9, after V lost 4 bases and J lost 4 bases. CDR3 sequence: CASSARQGGSTGELFF. The CDR3 bases are TGTGCCAGCAGTGCTCGACAGGGTGGGAGCACCGGGGAGCTGTTTTTT.

The chain recombines TRBV6-6 with TRBJ1-1; 8 nucleotides align to TRBD1. The CDR3 covers 14 residues. Trimming cost V 5 bases and J 2 bases; bases outside gene matches: 4. Per germline, CDR1 MNHNY and CDR2 SVGAGI (reference sequence). The CDR3 region has the DNA TGTGCCAGCAGTCCAGGACAGGGCAACACTGAAGCTTTCTTT. Translation gives CASSPGQGNTEAFF.

The chain recombines TRBV4-1 with TRBJ2-1, with D unclear. The CDR3 is 13 residues long. Germline assignment: CDR1 MGHRA and CDR2 YSYEKL. V lost 3 bases and J 9 bases, leaving 12 bases between the germline ends. CDR3 in DNA: TGCGCCAGCAGCCATCCCTACTCCGTTGAGCAGTTCTTC. Protein product: CASSHPYSVEQFF.

The J gene is TRBJ2-5, the V gene TRBV5-6; D is unresolved. Germline lookup yields CDR1 SGHDT and CDR2 YYEEEE. Trimming took off 2 bases at V and 4 bases at J, with 9 bases between the two ends. This CDR3 has 13 amino acids. DNA for the CDR3: TGTGCCAGCAGCTTTTCGGTGGGAGAGACCCAGTACTTC. Its protein is CASSFSVGETQYF.

DNA for the CDR3: TGTGCCAGCAGTGAGACAGGGGGCTCCACTGAAGCTTTCTTT. Its protein is CASSETGGSTEAFF. V is TRBV6-1 and J is TRBJ1-1, with 10 bases fitting TRBD1. J lost 4 bases, V lost 3 bases, and 2 bases had no gene match. The CDR3 extends over 14 amino acids. Germline V gene lookup returns CDR1 MNHNS and CDR2 SASEGT.

V is TRBV5-1 and J is TRBJ2-1; a weak D match, TRBD1 (6 bases). This CDR3 spans 13 amino acids. Per germline, CDR1 SGHRS and CDR2 YFSETQ. Trimming took off 3 bases at V and 6 bases at J, with 10 bases between the two ends. The CDR3 region is CASSSGQINEQFF. In nucleotides, the CDR3 is TGCGCCAGCAGCTCTGGACAGATCAATGAGCAGTTCTTC.

The chain carries TRBV2 and TRBJ2-1; D may be TRBD1 (6 bases). The CDR3 is 15 amino acids. With 4 bases removed from V and 2 bases from J, the gap between germline ends came to 12 bases. Germline loops: CDR1 SNHLY, CDR2 FYNNEI. The CDR3 protein is CASSAGESTYNEQFF. CDR3 sequence (DNA): TGTGCCAGCAGTGCAGGGGAATCAACCTACAATGAGCAGTTCTTC.

CDR3 region: CASSPQRGGEETQYF. Written as DNA, the CDR3 is TGTGCCAGCTCACCACAGAGGGGTGGGGAAGAGACCCAGTACTTC. V gene TRBV18 combines with J gene TRBJ2-5; either TRBD1 or TRBD2 may fit D (5 bases each). Per the germline V gene, CDR1 is KGHSH and CDR2 is LQKENI. V lost 1 base to trimming and J lost 3 bases, with 12 bases between them. CDR3 length: 15 residues.

This clone appeared a few times. The chain carries TRBV6-4 and TRBJ2-1; 12 bases are shared with TRBD1. The CDR3 loop spans 15 amino acids. V trimming: 0 bases; J trimming: 9 bases; junction bases outside the gene matches: 3. Germline loops: CDR1 MRHNA, CDR2 SNTAGT. The CDR3 is CASSDSGTGGFEQFF. In DNA, the CDR3 is TGTGCCAGCAGTGACTCCGGGACAGGGGGCTTTGAGCAGTTCTTC.

The chain links TRBV6-6 to TRBJ2-3, with D possibly being TRBD2 (5 bases). Germline values: CDR1 MNHNY, CDR2 SVGAGI (reference sequence). The CDR3 sequence is 15 residues long. Between the trimmed V and J ends, which lost 6 bases and 6 bases, there was a span of 19 bases. Here the CDR3 reads CASSRQVGNLDTQYF. The CDR3 DNA reads TGTGCCAGCAGCCGCCAGGTCGGGAACTTGGATACGCAGTATTTT.

J is TRBJ1-3 and V is TRBV12-5; TRBD1 aligns across 9 bases. The CDR3 spans 19 residues. The junction had 15 bases not matched to a gene; V was cut back by 2 bases and J by 4 bases. Germline CDR1 and CDR2: LGHNT and FRNRAP. DNA of the CDR3: TGTGCTAGTGGTTTGTCCGCCGGGACAGGGACTCTTTCCGGAAACACCATATATTTT. Residues: CASGLSAGTGTLSGNTIYF.

The rearrangement links TRBV5-1 to TRBJ1-1; TRBD1 is a possible D gene (6 bases). The CDR3 length is 15 residues. CDR1 SGHRS and CDR2 YFSETQ come from the germline V gene. Trimming shortened V by 4 bases and J by 8 bases, and 21 bases separated the two germline ends. Here the CDR3 reads CASSPSSRGGAEAFF. CDR3 sequence (DNA): TGCGCCAGCAGCCCCTCTTCAAGGGGGGGGGCCGAAGCTTTCTTT. The whole variable domain, remainder taken from reference TRBV5-1 and TRBJ1-1, is KAGVTQTPRYLIKTRGQQVTLSCSPISGHRSVSWYQQTPGQGLQFLFEYFSETQRNKGNFPGRFSGRQFSNSRSEMNVSTLELGDSALYLCASSPSSRGGAEAFFGQGTRLTVV.

This clone was recorded a few times. The chain joins TRBV30 to TRBJ2-6, with a tentative D call TRBD1 (5 bases). The CDR3 runs to 14 residues. The V end was cut by 2 bases, the J end by 0 bases, with 5 bases between. Germline values: CDR1 GTSNPN, CDR2 SVGIG (reference sequence). CDR3 sequence reads: CAWSQGSGANVLTF. Written as DNA, the CDR3 is TGTGCCTGGAGTCAGGGCTCTGGGGCCAACGTCCTGACTTTC.

This sequence joins TRBV6-1 and TRBJ1-5; tentatively, D is TRBD1 (6 bases). This CDR3 spans 14 amino acids. In germline, CDR1 is MNHNS, CDR2 SASEGT. Trimming removed 7 bases at V and 6 bases at J, with 16 bases between. CDR3 in amino acids: CASKPGAGSQPQHF. The CDR3 DNA is TGTGCCAGCAAGCCGGGGGCGGGGAGTCAGCCCCAGCATTTT.